This T cell receptor beta chain appears in the sequencing data of a study of OX40 agonist ivuxolimab in advanced cancers. On the study more broadly: The patients got ivuxolimab, which is an agonistic anti-OX40 (CD134) antibody. In three patients, partial responses were observed, one with hepatocellular carcinoma and two with cutaneous melanoma. Study results and caveats: CD4+ and CD8+ blood T cells expanded clonally by week 6 at 0.1 to 3.0 mg/kg.

Germline V gene sequence: CDR1 MNHEY, CDR2 SVGAGI. The CDR3 is 13 residues long. The ends were cut back, 4 bases at V and 5 bases at J, with 12 bases in the middle. Assay: immunoSEQ multiplex PCR; the TCRdb copy retains only in-frame clones and omits some. The profile shows 70,000 to 85,000 clones, 90% to 95% of them singletons. Blood draws occurred at baseline, cycle 4 day 1, and cycle 7 day 1. As for this clone: Its antigen is unidentified.

The chain carries TRBV6-5 and TRBJ2-7, with D possibly matching TRBD2 (5 bases). The sample consisted of CD4+ or CD8+ T cells sorted from blood, taken in a trial of the OX40 agonist ivuxolimab. This sequence was found in an adult with an advanced solid tumor such as melanoma, head and neck, liver or kidney cancer. In nucleotides, the CDR3 is TGTGCCAGCAGTTCCGGGGTTCGCCACGAGCAGTACTTC. Protein product: CASSSGVRHEQYF.